These 2 T cell receptor beta chains were all obtained from the same sample, sequenced in a study of early T cells in non-severe SARS-CoV-2 infection (dated by TCRdb to the early 2020s). Libraries were prepared through 5' RACE. Reads for this sample came from a NextSeq 500. The raw public reads went through TCRdb reprocessing: fastp at Q25, MiXCR clone calling, in-frame beta chains kept. Under each unique CDR3 protein, matching rows form one entry showing the most common genes and DNA. This sample lists about 48,000 distinct CDR3 sequences; 5.5% to 6.5% were detected once. The biggest ten clones account for around 4.1% of the sample. The sample was whole blood. These receptors all come from an adult who was a healthcare worker with PCR-confirmed SARS-CoV-2 infection or an uninfected control (not recorded which).

The chain has TRBV29-1 and TRBJ1-1, with D maybe TRBD1 (5 bases). V gave up 7 bases and J gave up 7 bases, with 13 bases separating them. Germline V gene lookup returns CDR1 SQVTM and CDR2 ANQGSEA. This CDR3 comprises 11 residues. CDR3 in amino acids: CSATRGSEAFF. CDR3 DNA: TGCAGCGCCACGCGGGGCAGTGAAGCTTTCTTT. The whole variable domain, filled in from reference TRBV29-1 and TRBJ1-1, reads SAVISQKPSRDICQRGTSLTIQCQVDSQVTMMFWYRQQPGQSLTLIATANQGSEATYESGFVIDKFPISRPNLTFSTLTVSNMSPEDSSIYLCSATRGSEAFFGQGTRLTVV.

This clonotype was detected only a few times. This chain links TRBV29-1 with TRBJ2-3, with 9 nucleotides matching TRBD2. The germline CDR1 and CDR2 sequences are SQVTM and ANQGSEA. The CDR3 covers 14 residues. J gave up 3 bases and V 5 bases, and 6 bases lay outside the gene matches. The CDR3 sequence: CSVCIAGVTDTQYF. In DNA form, the CDR3 reads TGCAGCGTTTGCATAGCGGGAGTAACAGATACGCAGTATTTT.